The clone carrying this T cell receptor (beta chain) ranks as medium-sized. This entry comes from a study of molecular identifiers for immune sequencing clone quantification. MiXCR, run by TCRdb on the PCR reads, gives a single entry per CDR3 protein. The sample contains 45,000 to 60,000 distinct CDR3 sequences, around 34% of which appear only once. This CDR3 has 17 residues. CDR1 MDHEN and CDR2 SYDVKM come from the germline V gene. The V gene end was trimmed by 7 bases and the J gene end by 2 bases; junction bases not matched to a gene: 11. The TCR sequence derives from a human donor in good health. Some libraries in this study had Jurkat cell RNA spiked in. The sequencing sample was made of naive CD8+ T cells from blood, with Jurkat cell RNA spiked in. Documented subset: FACS-sorted CD8+CD4-CCR7+CD45RA+ naive T cells. The chain is built from TRBV28 and TRBJ2-4, with TRBD2 matching 10 bases. CDR3 in amino acids: CASKPYSGRTTKNIQYF. As DNA, the CDR3 is TGTGCCAGCAAACCCTATAGCGGGAGGACTACCAAAAACATTCAGTACTTC.